This T cell receptor beta chain was captured by sequencing in a study of cytomegalovirus exposure and HLA in healthy donors. PCR used 60 Vbeta primers and 13 Jbeta primers. Here immunoSEQ multiplex PCR was the method, and the copy in TCRdb shows in-frame clones only, minus some. The sample holds about 150,000 clones; around 79% are singletons and the top ten take roughly 3.6%. The V gene lost 2 bases and the J gene lost 6 bases, with 5 bases spanning the gap. Germline-derived CDR1 and CDR2 are SGHTA and FQGNSA. There are 11 residues in the CDR3. The chain links TRBV7-2 to TRBJ2-7; no firm D call. Sequences were obtained from PBMCs. The sequence came from a human donor in good health. The CDR3 reads CASSLRSEQYF. CDR3 nucleotide sequence: TGTGCCAGCAGCTTAAGGAGCGAGCAGTACTTC.